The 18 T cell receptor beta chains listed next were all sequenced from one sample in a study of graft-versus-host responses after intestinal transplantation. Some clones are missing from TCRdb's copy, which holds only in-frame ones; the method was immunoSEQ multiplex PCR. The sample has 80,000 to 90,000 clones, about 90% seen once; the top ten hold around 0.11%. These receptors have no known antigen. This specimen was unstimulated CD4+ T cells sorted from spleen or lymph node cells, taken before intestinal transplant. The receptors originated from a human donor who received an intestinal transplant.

DNA for the CDR3: TGTGCCAGTAGTCTCCCGGGACAGGGAATTCTTGAGCAGTTCTTC. This gives the protein CASSLPGQGILEQFF. This chain connects TRBV19 to TRBJ2-1, with 9 bases lining up with TRBD1. Germline-derived CDR1 and CDR2 are LNHDA and SQIVND (reference sequence). Trimming removed 5 bases from V and 9 bases from J; junction bases left unmatched: 11. CDR3 length equals 15 residues.

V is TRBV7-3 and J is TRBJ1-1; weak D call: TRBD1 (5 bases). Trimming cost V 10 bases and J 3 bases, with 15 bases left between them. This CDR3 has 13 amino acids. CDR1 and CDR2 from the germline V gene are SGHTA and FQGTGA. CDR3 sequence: CATAQGQDTEAFF. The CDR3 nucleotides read TGTGCCACCGCCCAGGGCCAGGACACTGAAGCTTTCTTT.

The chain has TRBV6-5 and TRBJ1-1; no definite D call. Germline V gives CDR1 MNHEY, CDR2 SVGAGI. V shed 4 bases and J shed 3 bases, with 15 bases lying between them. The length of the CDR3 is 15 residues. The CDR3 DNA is TGTGCCAGCAGTTTCGCCTGGCAGAAACACACTGAAGCTTTCTTT. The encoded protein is CASSFAWQKHTEAFF.

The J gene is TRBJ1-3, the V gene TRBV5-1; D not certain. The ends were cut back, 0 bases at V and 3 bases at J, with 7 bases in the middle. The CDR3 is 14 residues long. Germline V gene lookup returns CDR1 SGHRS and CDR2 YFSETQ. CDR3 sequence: CASSLEEVGNTIYF. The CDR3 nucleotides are TGCGCCAGCAGCTTGGAGGAGGTTGGAAACACCATATATTTT.

In nucleotides, the CDR3 is TGTGCCAGCATCCCCATAAGGGGGTTCACAGATACGCAGTATTTT. Its protein is CASIPIRGFTDTQYF. The rearrangement uses TRBV11-2 and TRBJ2-3; weak D call: TRBD1 (6 bases). CDR3 length equals 15 residues. CDR1 and CDR2 from the germline V gene are SGHAT and FQNNGV. V lost 7 bases, J lost 2 bases, and 16 bases lay in between.

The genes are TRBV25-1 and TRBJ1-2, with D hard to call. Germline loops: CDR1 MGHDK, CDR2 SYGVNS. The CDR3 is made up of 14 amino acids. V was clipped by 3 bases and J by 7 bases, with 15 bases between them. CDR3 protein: CASSEAGFASGYTF. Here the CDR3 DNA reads TGTGCCAGCAGTGAGGCGGGGTTTGCGTCTGGCTACACCTTC.

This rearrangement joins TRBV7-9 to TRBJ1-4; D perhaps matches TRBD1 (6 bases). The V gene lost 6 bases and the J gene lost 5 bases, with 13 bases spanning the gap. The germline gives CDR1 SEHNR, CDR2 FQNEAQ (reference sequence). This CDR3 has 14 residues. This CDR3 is CASSLGRGNEKLFF. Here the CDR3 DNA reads TGTGCCAGCAGTCTCGGGAGGGGGAATGAAAAACTGTTTTTT. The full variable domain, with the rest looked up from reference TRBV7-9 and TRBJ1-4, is DTGVSQNPRHKITKRGQNVTFRCDPISEHNRLYWYRQTLGQGPEFLTYFQNEAQLEKSRLLSDRFSAERPKGSFSTLEIQRTEQGDSAMYLCASSLGRGNEKLFFGSGTQLSVL.

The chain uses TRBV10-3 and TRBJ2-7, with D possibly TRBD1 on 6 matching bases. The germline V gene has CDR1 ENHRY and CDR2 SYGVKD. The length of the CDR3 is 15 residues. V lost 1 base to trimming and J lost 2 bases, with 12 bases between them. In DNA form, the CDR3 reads TGTGCCATCAGTGAGTATGGGGGCGCAGCCTACGAGCAGTACTTC. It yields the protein CAISEYGGAAYEQYF.

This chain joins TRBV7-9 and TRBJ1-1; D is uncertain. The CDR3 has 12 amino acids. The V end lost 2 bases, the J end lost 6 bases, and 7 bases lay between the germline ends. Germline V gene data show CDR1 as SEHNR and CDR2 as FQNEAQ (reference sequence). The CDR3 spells CASSLREAEAFF. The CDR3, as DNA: TGTGCCAGCAGCTTAAGGGAGGCTGAAGCTTTCTTT.

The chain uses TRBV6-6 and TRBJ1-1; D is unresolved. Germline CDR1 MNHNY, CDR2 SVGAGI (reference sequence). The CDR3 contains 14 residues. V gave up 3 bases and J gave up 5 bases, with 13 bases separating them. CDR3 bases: TGTGCCAGCAGTTATCCCCACGACGGGACTGAAGCTTTCTTT. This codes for CASSYPHDGTEAFF.

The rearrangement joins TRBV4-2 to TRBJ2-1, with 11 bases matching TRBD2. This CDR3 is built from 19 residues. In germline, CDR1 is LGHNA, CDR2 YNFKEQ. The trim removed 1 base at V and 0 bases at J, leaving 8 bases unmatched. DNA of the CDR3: TGTGCCAGCAGCCAAGCCCTAGCGGGGGGAAAGAGCTCCTACAATGAGCAGTTCTTC. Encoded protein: CASSQALAGGKSSYNEQFF.

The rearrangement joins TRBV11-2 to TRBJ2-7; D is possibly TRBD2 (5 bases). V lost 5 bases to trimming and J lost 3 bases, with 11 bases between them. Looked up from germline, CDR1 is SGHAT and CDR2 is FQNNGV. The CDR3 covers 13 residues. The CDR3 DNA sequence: TGTGCCAGCAGCCCTAGCCCGGGCTACGAGCAGTACTTC. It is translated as CASSPSPGYEQYF.

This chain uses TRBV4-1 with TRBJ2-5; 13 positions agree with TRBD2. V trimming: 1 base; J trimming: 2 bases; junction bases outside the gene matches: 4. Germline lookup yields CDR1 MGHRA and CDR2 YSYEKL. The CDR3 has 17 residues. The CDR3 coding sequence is TGCGCCAGCAGCCAAGGGACTAGCGGGGGACAACAAGAGACCCAGTACTTC. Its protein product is CASSQGTSGGQQETQYF.

CDR3 region: CASSEGGYEQYF. CDR3 DNA sequence: TGTGCCAGCAGTGAAGGCGGCTACGAGCAGTACTTC. This chain links TRBV2 with TRBJ2-7; D is uncertain. Per germline, CDR1 SNHLY and CDR2 FYNNEI. Trimming removed 1 base at V and 3 bases at J, with 4 bases between. The CDR3 has 12 amino acids.

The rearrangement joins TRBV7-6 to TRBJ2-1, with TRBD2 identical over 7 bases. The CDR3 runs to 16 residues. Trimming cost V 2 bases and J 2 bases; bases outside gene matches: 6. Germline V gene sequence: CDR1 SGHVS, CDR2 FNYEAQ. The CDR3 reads CASSLSAGDPYNEQFF. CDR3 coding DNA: TGTGCCAGCAGCTTATCCGCGGGGGACCCCTACAATGAGCAGTTCTTC. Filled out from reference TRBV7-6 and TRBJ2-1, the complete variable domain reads GAGVSQSPRYKVTKRGQDVALRCDPISGHVSLYWYRQALGQGPEFLTYFNYEAQQDKSGLPNDRFSAERPEGSISTLTIQRTEQRDSAMYRCASSLSAGDPYNEQFFGPGTRLTVL.

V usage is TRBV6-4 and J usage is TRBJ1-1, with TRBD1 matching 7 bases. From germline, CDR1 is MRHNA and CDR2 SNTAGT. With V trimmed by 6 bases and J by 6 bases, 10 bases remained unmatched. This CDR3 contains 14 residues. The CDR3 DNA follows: TGTGCCAGCAGCAAGAACAGGGGTTTCGCTGAAGCTTTCTTT. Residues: CASSKNRGFAEAFF.

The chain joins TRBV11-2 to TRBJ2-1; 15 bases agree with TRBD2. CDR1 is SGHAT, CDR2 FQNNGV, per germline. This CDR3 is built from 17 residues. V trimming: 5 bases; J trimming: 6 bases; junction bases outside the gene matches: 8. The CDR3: CASSPRTSGGAINEQFF. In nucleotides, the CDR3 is TGTGCCAGCAGCCCCCGGACTAGCGGGGGGGCAATCAATGAGCAGTTCTTC.

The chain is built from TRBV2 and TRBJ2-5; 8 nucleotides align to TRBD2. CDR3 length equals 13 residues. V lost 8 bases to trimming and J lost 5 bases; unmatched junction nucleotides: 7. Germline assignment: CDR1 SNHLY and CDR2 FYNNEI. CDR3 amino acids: CASGASGWETQYF. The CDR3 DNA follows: TGTGCCAGCGGGGCTAGCGGGTGGGAGACCCAGTACTTC.